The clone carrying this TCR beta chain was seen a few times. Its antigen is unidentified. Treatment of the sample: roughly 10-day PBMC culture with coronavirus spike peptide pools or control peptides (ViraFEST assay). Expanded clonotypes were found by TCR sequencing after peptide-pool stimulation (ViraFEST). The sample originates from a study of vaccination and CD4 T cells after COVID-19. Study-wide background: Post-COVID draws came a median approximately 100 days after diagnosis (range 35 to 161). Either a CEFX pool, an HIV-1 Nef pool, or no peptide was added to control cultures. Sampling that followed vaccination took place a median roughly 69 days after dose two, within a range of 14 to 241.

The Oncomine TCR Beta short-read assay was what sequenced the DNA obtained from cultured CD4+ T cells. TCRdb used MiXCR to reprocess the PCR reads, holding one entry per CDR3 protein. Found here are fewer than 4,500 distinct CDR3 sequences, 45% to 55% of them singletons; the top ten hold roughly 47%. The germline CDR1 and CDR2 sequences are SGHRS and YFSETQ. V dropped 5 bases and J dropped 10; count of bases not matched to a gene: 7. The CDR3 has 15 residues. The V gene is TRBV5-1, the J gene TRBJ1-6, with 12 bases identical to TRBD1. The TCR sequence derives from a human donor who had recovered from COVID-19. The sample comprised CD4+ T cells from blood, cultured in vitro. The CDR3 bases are TGCGCCAGCAGTGAGGGACAGGGGGCTTACTCACCCCTCCACTTT. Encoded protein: CASSEGQGAYSPLHF.